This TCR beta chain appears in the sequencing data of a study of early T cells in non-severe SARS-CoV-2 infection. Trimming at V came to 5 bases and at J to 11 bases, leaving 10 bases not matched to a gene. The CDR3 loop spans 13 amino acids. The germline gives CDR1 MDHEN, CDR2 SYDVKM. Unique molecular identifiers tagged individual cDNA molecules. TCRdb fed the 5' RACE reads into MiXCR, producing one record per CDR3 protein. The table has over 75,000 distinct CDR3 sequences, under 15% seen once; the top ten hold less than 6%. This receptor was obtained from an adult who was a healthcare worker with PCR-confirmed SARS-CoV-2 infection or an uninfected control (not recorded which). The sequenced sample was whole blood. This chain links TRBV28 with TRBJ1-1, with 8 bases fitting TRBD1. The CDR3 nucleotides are TGTGCCAGCAGTAAAGGGCCGACAGGGGAGGCTTTCTTT. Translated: CASSKGPTGEAFF.